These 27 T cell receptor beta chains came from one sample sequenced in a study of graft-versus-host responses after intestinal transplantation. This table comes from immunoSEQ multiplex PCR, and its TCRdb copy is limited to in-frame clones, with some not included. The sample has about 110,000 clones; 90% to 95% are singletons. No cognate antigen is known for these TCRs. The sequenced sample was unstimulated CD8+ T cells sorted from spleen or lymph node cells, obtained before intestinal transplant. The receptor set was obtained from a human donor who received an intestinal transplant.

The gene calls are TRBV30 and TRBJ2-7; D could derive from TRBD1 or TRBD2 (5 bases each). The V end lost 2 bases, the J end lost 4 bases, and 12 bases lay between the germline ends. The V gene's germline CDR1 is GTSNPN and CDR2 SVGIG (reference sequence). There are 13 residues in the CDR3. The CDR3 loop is CAWSYGTSYEQYF. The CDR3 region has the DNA TGTGCCTGGAGTTACGGGACGTCGTACGAGCAGTACTTC.

CDR3 in amino acids: CASSVGLSSYEQYF. The CDR3 DNA reads as TGTGCCAGTAGTGTAGGACTGTCCTCCTACGAGCAGTACTTC. V gene TRBV19 combines with J gene TRBJ2-7, with D possibly matching TRBD2 (5 bases). Trimming pared 5 bases from V and 0 bases from J, leaving 11 bases between. Germline V gene sequence: CDR1 LNHDA, CDR2 SQIVND (reference sequence). This CDR3 contains 14 residues.

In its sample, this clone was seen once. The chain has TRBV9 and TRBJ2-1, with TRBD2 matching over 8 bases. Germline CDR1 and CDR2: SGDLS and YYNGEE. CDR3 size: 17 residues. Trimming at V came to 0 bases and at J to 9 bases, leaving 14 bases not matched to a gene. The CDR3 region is CASSVGVMGLETVEQFF. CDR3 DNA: TGTGCCAGCAGCGTAGGGGTAATGGGACTAGAGACGGTTGAGCAGTTCTTC.

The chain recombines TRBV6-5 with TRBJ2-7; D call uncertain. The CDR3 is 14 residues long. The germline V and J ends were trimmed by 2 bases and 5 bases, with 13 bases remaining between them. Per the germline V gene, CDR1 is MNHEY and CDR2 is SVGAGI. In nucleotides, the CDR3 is TGTGCCAGCAGTTACCGCGGCAGGAGAGACGAGCAGTACTTC. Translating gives CASSYRGRRDEQYF.

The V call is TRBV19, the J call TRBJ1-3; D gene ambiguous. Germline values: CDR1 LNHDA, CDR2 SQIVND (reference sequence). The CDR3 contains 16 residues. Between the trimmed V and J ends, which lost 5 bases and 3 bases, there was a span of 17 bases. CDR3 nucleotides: TGTGCCAGTAGTGTCATCCGACTGGTCTTTGGAAACACCATATATTTT. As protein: CASSVIRLVFGNTIYF.

DNA for the CDR3: TGTGCCAGCAGTGAACCCTTAGCGGGAGGGCAGTCCTACGAGCAGTACTTC. This encodes CASSEPLAGGQSYEQYF. The chain recombines TRBV2 with TRBJ2-7; TRBD2 agrees at 11 bases. Germline V gene sequence: CDR1 SNHLY, CDR2 FYNNEI. After removal of 2 bases from V and 1 base from J, the junction contained 7 bases not matched to a gene. The CDR3 is 17 amino acids.

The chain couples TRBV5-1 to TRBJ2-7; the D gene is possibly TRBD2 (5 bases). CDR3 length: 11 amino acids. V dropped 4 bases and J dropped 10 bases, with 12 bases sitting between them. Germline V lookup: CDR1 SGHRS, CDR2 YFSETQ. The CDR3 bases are TGCGCCAGCAGCCTTGGACGGGGACAGTACTTC. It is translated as CASSLGRGQYF.

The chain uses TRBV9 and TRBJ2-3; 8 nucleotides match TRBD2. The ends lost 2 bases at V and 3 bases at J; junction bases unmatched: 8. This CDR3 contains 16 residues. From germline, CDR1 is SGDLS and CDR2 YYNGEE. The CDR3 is CASSVTGTSETDTQYF. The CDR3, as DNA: TGTGCCAGCAGCGTGACCGGGACTAGTGAAACAGATACGCAGTATTTT. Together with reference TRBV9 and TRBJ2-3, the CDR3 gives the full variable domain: DSGVTQTPKHLITATGQRVTLRCSPRSGDLSVYWYQQSLDQGLQFLIQYYNGEERAKGNILERFSAQQFPDLHSELNLSSLELGDSALYFCASSVTGTSETDTQYFGPGTRLTVL.

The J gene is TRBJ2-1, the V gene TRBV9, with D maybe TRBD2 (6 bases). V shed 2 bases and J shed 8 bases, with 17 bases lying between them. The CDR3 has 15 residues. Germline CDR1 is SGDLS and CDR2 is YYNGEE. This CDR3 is CASSVDPGVSDEQFF. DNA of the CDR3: TGTGCCAGCAGCGTCGATCCGGGAGTGAGCGATGAGCAGTTCTTC.

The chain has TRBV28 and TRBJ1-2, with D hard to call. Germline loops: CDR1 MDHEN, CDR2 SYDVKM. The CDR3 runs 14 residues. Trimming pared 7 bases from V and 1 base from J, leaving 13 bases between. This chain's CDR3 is CASTPGWHNYGYTF. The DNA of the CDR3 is TGTGCCAGCACCCCGGGCTGGCATAACTATGGCTACACCTTC.

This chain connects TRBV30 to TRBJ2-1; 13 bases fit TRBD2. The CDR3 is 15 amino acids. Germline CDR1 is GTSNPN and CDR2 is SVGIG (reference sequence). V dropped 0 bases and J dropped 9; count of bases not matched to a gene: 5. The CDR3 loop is CAWSVLAGGVGEQFF. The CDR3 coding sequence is TGTGCCTGGAGTGTACTAGCGGGAGGGGTTGGTGAGCAGTTCTTC.

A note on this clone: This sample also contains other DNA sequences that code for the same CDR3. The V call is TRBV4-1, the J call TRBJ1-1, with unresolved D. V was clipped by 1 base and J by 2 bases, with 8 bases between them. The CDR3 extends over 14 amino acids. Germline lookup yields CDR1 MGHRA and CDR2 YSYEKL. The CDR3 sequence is CASSQVARNTEAFF. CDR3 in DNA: TGCGCCAGCAGCCAAGTTGCCAGAAACACTGAAGCTTTCTTT.

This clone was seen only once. For the CDR3, the DNA is TGTGCCAGCAGCCCGCGGCCAGATACGCAGTATTTT. It encodes CASSPRPDTQYF. The V and J genes are TRBV27 and TRBJ2-3; D uncertain. CDR3 length: 12 residues. Germline V CDR1 and CDR2: MNHEY, SMNVEV (reference sequence). The ends were cut back, 6 bases at V and 4 bases at J, with 8 bases in the middle.

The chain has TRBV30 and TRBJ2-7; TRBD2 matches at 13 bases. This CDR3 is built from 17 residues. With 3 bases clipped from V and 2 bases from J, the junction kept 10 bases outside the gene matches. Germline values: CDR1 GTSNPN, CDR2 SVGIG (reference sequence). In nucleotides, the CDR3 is TGTGCCTGGAGGGGACTAGCGGGACAATTTCAACCCTACGAGCAGTACTTC. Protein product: CAWRGLAGQFQPYEQYF.

In nucleotides, the CDR3 is TGTGCCAGCGCAGGGGGGGCGCGGGAAAAACTGTTTTTT. It translates to CASAGGAREKLFF. The chain links TRBV6-5 to TRBJ1-4, with 7 bases lining up with TRBD1. Germline CDR1 reads MNHEY; CDR2 reads SVGAGI. The CDR3 contains 13 residues. V lost 8 bases to trimming and J lost 8 bases; unmatched junction nucleotides: 8.

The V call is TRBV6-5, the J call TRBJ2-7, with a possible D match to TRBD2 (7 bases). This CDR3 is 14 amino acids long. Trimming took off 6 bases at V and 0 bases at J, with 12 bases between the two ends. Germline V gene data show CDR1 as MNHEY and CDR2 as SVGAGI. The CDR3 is CASRTRGASYEQYF. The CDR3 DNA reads TGTGCCAGCAGGACCCGGGGGGCCTCCTACGAGCAGTACTTC.

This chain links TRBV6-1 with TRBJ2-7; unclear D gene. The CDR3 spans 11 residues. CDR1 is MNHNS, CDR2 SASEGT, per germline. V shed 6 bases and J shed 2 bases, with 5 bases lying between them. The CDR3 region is CASSFAYEQYF. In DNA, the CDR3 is TGTGCCAGCAGCTTTGCCTACGAGCAGTACTTC.

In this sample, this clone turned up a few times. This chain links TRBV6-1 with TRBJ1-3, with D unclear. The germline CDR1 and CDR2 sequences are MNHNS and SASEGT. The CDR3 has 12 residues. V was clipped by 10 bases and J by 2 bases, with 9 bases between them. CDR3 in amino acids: CATRDAGNTIYF. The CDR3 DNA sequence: TGTGCCACCCGGGATGCTGGAAACACCATATATTTT.

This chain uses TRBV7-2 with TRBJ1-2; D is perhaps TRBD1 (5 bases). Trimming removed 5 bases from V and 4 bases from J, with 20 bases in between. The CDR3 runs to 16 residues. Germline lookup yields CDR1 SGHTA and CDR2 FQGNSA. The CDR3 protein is CASSPTLGGEGYGYTF. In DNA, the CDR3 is TGTGCCAGCAGCCCTACCCTTGGGGGAGAAGGCTATGGCTACACCTTC.

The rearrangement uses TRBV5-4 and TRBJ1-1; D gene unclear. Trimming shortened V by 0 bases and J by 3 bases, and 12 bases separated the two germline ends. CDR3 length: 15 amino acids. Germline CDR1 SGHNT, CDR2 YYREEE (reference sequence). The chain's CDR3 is CASSLDGVLDTEAFF. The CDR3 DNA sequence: TGTGCCAGCAGCTTGGATGGGGTTTTGGACACTGAAGCTTTCTTT.

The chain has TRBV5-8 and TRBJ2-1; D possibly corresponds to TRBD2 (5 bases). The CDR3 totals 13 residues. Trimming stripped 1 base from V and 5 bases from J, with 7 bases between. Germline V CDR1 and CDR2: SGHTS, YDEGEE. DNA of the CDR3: TGTGCCAGCAGCTTGACGGGGAACAATGAGCAGTTCTTC. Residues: CASSLTGNNEQFF.

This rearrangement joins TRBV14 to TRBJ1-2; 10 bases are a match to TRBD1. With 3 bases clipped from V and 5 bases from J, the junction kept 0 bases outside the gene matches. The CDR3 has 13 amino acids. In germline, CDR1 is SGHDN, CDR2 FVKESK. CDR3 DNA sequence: TGTGCCAGCAGCCAGGGACAGGGGTATGGCTACACCTTC. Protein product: CASSQGQGYGYTF.

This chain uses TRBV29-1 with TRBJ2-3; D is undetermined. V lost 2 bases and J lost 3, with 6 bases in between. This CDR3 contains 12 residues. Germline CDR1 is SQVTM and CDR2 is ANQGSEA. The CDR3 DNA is TGCAGCGTTGAACCGCAAACAGATACGCAGTATTTT. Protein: CSVEPQTDTQYF.

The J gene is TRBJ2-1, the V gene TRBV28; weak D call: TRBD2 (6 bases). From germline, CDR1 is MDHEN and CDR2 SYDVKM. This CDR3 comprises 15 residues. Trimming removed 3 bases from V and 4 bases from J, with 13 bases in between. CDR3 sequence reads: CASSLTSSAYNEQFF. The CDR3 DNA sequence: TGTGCCAGCAGTTTGACTAGTTCCGCATACAATGAGCAGTTCTTC.

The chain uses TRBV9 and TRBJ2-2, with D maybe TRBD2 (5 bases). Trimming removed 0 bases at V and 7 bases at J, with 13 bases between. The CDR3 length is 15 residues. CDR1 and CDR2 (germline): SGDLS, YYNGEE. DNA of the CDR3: TGTGCCAGCAGCGTAGGTGGGAGCAGTTTCGGGGAGCTGTTTTTT. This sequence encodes CASSVGGSSFGELFF.

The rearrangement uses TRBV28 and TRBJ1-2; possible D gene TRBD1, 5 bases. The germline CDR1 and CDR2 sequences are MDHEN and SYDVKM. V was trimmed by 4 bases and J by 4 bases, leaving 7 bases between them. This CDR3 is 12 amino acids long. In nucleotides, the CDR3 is TGTGCCAGCAGTTCGACAGCCTATGGCTACACCTTC. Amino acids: CASSSTAYGYTF.

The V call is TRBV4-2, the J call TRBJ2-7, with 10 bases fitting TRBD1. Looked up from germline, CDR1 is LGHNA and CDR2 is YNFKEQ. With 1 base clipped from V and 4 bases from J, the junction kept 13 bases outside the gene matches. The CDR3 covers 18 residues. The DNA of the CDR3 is TGTGCCAGCAGCCAAGTCCTTATCCGGGACAGGGGTGTGTACGAGCAGTACTTC. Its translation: CASSQVLIRDRGVYEQYF.